These 5 T cell receptor beta chains came from one sample sequenced in a study of shared clonotypes between healthy human individuals. Assay: immunoSEQ multiplex PCR; the TCRdb copy retains only in-frame clones and omits some. Among around 2,000,000 clones listed, 90% to 95% were seen once. The naive CD8 population came from CD45RO-negative cells selected for CCR7, without terminally differentiated effector memory CD45RA+ cells. Sequencing was carried out using naive CD8+ T cells from PBMCs. These receptor sequences come from a man aged 18 to 30 in good health. Some clones in this sample may be carry-over from other donors' samples.

The genes are TRBV6-6 and TRBJ1-2; no clear D. The CDR3 sequence is 14 residues long. Trimming pared 0 bases from V and 4 bases from J, leaving 9 bases between. Germline V lookup: CDR1 MNHNY, CDR2 SVGAGI (reference sequence). DNA for the CDR3: TGTGCCAGCAGTTACTCAGAGGGTCCCTATGGCTACACCTTC. This codes for CASSYSEGPYGYTF.

Only one count was recorded for this clone. V and J are TRBV5-1 and TRBJ2-1, with 13 bases identical to TRBD2. Germline V gene data show CDR1 as SGHRS and CDR2 as YFSETQ. The junction had 10 bases not matched to a gene; V was cut back by 5 bases and J by 8 bases. This CDR3 spans 16 amino acids. CDR3 DNA sequence: TGCGCCAGCAGGTCCGGGACTAGCGGGATCTCCGATGAGCAGTTCTTC. It specifies CASRSGTSGISDEQFF.

This clone was counted only a few times. The chain has TRBV30 and TRBJ1-5, with 7 bases lining up with TRBD1. Germline CDR1 reads GTSNPN; CDR2 reads SVGIG (reference sequence). The CDR3 totals 15 residues. J lost 2 bases, V lost 1 base, and 5 bases had no gene match. The CDR3 sequence: CAWSEVGQGNQPQHF. The CDR3 DNA sequence: TGTGCCTGGAGTGAGGTCGGACAGGGCAATCAGCCCCAGCATTTT.

V is TRBV27 and J is TRBJ2-7; TRBD2 aligns across 12 bases. With 6 bases clipped from V and 3 bases from J, the junction kept 9 bases outside the gene matches. From germline, CDR1 is MNHEY and CDR2 SMNVEV (reference sequence). The CDR3 has 16 amino acids. CDR3 in amino acids: CASRQLAGGTYYEQYF. DNA for the CDR3: TGTGCCAGCAGACAACTAGCGGGAGGCACCTACTACGAGCAGTACTTC.

The V gene is TRBV7-9, the J gene TRBJ1-3, with a weak D call TRBD1 (5 bases). V lost 11 bases, J lost 2 bases, and 10 bases lay in between. The germline V gene encodes CDR1 SEHNR and CDR2 FQNEAQ (reference sequence). This CDR3 has 12 amino acids. The CDR3 DNA reads TGTGCCTTCGGGGGGACTGGAAACACCATATATTTT. It is translated as CAFGGTGNTIYF.